This TCR beta chain appears in the sequencing data of a study of OX40 agonist ivuxolimab in advanced cancers. Study in general: Antecedent anti-PD-1, anti-PD-L1 or anti-CTLA-4 therapy was permissible, with about 40% having received some. Study-wide results and limits: The study observed clonal expansion of CD4+ and CD8+ blood T cells by week 6 at 0.1 to 3.0 mg/kg.

This table comes from immunoSEQ multiplex PCR, and its TCRdb copy is limited to in-frame clones, with some not included. Altogether around 74,000 clones are present, 70% to 90% being singletons, with the ten largest covering roughly 5.5%. V dropped 0 bases and J dropped 6 bases, with 9 bases sitting between them. The CDR3 covers 14 residues. The germline CDR1 and CDR2 sequences are SGHDT and YYEEEE. Regarding this clone: Its target is unknown.

The receptor was derived from an adult with an advanced solid tumor such as melanoma, head and neck, liver or kidney cancer. The sequencing used CD4+ or CD8+ T cells sorted from blood, collected in a trial of the OX40 agonist ivuxolimab. This rearrangement joins TRBV5-6 to TRBJ1-4; D is unclear. The CDR3 bases are TGTGCCAGCAGCTTGGCCTGGGTGGATGAAAAACTGTTTTTT. Residues: CASSLAWVDEKLFF. The full variable domain, completed using reference TRBV5-6 and TRBJ1-4, is DAGVTQSPTHLIKTRGQQVTLRCSPKSGHDTVSWYQQALGQGPQFIFQYYEEEERQRGNFPDRFSGHQFPNYSSELNVNALLLGDSALYLCASSLAWVDEKLFFGSGTQLSVL.